This TCR beta chain was recorded in a study of identical twins. The germline gives CDR1 SEHNR, CDR2 FQNEAQ (reference sequence). V was shortened by 3 bases and J by 3 bases, with 17 bases between the two germline ends. The CDR3 runs to 16 residues. This clonotype has just a few counts. As yet, its antigen is unknown. TCRdb reanalysed the 5' RACE reads using MiXCR and keeps one entry per CDR3 protein. The repertoire holds 600,000 to 850,000 distinct CDR3 sequences, with about 20% as singletons. The study's findings and limits: Abundant cord blood beta clonotypes carried fewer insertions; memory repertoires showed none.

These records were also assigned to another study, of T cells expressing NK-cell markers. That investigation notes: In a group of about 6 donors, dominant NKG2C+ clonotypes represented about 1.0-7.5% of CD8+ T cells. In several donors, these clonotypes also led the CD3+CD56-NKG2C+ fraction.

The rearrangement links TRBV7-9 to TRBJ1-1; no definite D call. The receptor was derived from a woman between 18 and 29 years old in good health. Material for sequencing was PBMCs. The chain's CDR3 is CASSFSLTGFHTEAFF. CDR3 sequence (DNA): TGTGCCAGCAGCTTTAGTTTAACGGGATTTCACACTGAAGCTTTCTTT. Together with reference TRBV7-9 and TRBJ1-1, the CDR3 gives the full variable domain: DTGVSQNPRHKITKRGQNVTFRCDPISEHNRLYWYRQTLGQGPEFLTYFQNEAQLEKSRLLSDRFSAERPKGSFSTLEIQRTEQGDSAMYLCASSFSLTGFHTEAFFGQGTRLTVV.